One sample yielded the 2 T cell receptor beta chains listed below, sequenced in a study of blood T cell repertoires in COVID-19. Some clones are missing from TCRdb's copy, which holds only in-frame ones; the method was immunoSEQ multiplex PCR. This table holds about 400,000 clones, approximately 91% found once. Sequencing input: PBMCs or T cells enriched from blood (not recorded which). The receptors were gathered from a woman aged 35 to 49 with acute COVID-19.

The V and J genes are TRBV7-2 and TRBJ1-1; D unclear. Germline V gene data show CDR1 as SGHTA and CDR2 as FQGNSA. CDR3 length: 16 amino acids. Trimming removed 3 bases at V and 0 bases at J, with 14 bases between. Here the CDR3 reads CASSFSRVPMNTEAFF. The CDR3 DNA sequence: TGTGCCAGCAGCTTCTCGAGGGTTCCGATGAACACTGAAGCTTTCTTT. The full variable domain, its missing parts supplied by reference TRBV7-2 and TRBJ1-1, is GAGVSQSPSNKVTEKGKDVELRCDPISGHTALYWYRQSLGQGLEFLIYFQGNSAPDKSGLPSDRFSAERTGGSVSTLTIQRTQQEDSAVYLCASSFSRVPMNTEAFFGQGTRLTVV.

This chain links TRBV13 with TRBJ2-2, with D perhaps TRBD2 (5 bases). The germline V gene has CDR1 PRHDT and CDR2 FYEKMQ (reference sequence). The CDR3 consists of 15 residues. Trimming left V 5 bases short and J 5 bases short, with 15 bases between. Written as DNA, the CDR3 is TGTGCCAGCAGCGTAGAGGGAGCATTTACCGGGGAGCTGTTTTTT. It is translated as CASSVEGAFTGELFF.